The 9 T cell receptor beta chains below come from one sample, sequenced in a study of T-cell reconstitution after alpha-beta-depleted transplantation in children. This sample's TCRbeta library carried unique molecular identifier barcodes. MiXCR, run by TCRdb on the PCR reads, gives a single entry per CDR3 protein. The sample lists approximately 490,000 distinct CDR3 sequences; around 13% were seen once. The specimen was PBMCs from the stem cell graft donor, collected from the stem cell graft. The receptors come from a human donor who donated a stem cell graft to a child with combined immunodeficiency.

This clonotype appeared a single time. The chain carries TRBV27 and TRBJ1-5; D possibly corresponds to TRBD1 (5 bases). Germline V gene sequence: CDR1 MNHEY, CDR2 SMNVEV (reference sequence). CDR3 length: 17 amino acids. Trimming took 5 bases from V and 0 from J, leaving 17 bases between them. In nucleotides, the CDR3 is TGTGCCAGCAGTGTACGGGGGGGAACGTATAGCAATCAGCCCCAGCATTTT. This encodes CASSVRGGTYSNQPQHF.

The chain is built from TRBV5-5 and TRBJ1-2; a weak D match, TRBD1 (6 bases). V lost 0 bases, J lost 7 bases, and 16 bases lay in between. The germline CDR1 and CDR2 sequences are SGHKS and YYEKEE (reference sequence). This CDR3 spans 15 amino acids. The CDR3 spells CASSLGSQGYLGYTF. As DNA, the CDR3 is TGTGCCAGCAGCTTGGGGTCACAGGGATACCTTGGCTACACCTTC.

This clonotype was observed many times. The V gene is TRBV6-2 or TRBV6-3, the J gene TRBJ1-5; D gene uncertain. V lost 6 bases, J lost 3 bases, and 18 bases lay in between. The CDR3 runs to 16 residues. CDR1 and CDR2 from the germline V gene are MNHEY and SVGEGT. DNA for the CDR3: TGTGCCAGCAGCTACGTCGGCAGCGTCAACAATCAGCCCCAGCATTTT. This codes for CASSYVGSVNNQPQHF.

This clonotype was seen repeatedly, ten times or more. V usage is TRBV28 and J usage is TRBJ2-7; a weak D match, TRBD1 (6 bases). Germline CDR1 reads MDHEN; CDR2 reads SYDVKM. The CDR3 runs to 14 residues. V lost 3 bases, J lost 5 bases, and 14 bases lay in between. CDR3 region: CASSFGGRGNEQYF. CDR3 sequence (DNA): TGTGCCAGCAGTTTTGGGGGCAGGGGCAACGAGCAGTACTTC. Supplemented by reference TRBV28 and TRBJ2-7, the full variable domain reads DVKVTQSSRYLVKRTGEKVFLECVQDMDHENMFWYRQDPGLGLRLIYFSYDVKMKEKGDIPEGYSVSREKKERFSLILESASTNQTSMYLCASSFGGRGNEQYFGPGTRLTVT.

The CDR3 bases are TGTGCCAGTAGTATCCTCAATGAGCAGTTCTTC. Its translation is CASSILNEQFF. The genes are TRBV19 and TRBJ2-1, with D unresolved. CDR1 is LNHDA, CDR2 SQIVND, per germline (reference sequence). V was clipped by 3 bases and J by 6 bases, with 3 bases between them. This CDR3 is built from 11 residues.

V is TRBV7-2 and J is TRBJ2-7, with D perhaps matching TRBD1 or TRBD2 (5 bases each). V lost 10 bases and J lost 2, with 18 bases in between. Per the germline V gene, CDR1 is SGHTA and CDR2 is FQGNSA. The CDR3 is 14 amino acids. CDR3 in amino acids: CAKSGPRRTYEQYF. CDR3 in DNA: TGTGCCAAATCGGGACCACGAAGGACCTACGAGCAGTACTTC.

J is TRBJ2-1 and V is TRBV9, with 12 bases aligning to TRBD2. Germline CDR1 SGDLS, CDR2 YYNGEE. The CDR3 length is 17 residues. V trimming: 4 bases; J trimming: 8 bases; junction bases outside the gene matches: 13. CDR3 protein: CASSPAPSGGALDEQFF. Here the CDR3 DNA reads TGTGCCAGCAGCCCGGCCCCTAGCGGGGGGGCCCTGGATGAGCAGTTCTTC.

J is TRBJ1-5 and V is TRBV6-2 or TRBV6-3; D unclear. This CDR3 spans 14 amino acids. Germline assignment: CDR1 MNHEY and CDR2 SVGEGT. Deletions cut 0 bases from V and 7 bases from J, with 10 bases between. The DNA for the CDR3 is TGTGCCAGCAGTTACTCTAACGACCTCCAGCCCCAGCATTTT. The encoded protein is CASSYSNDLQPQHF.

The sample holds a few counts of this clonotype. V is TRBV5-1 and J is TRBJ2-1, with TRBD2 matching 7 bases. The V and J ends lost 0 bases and 0 bases, in that order; junction bases with no gene match: 9. This CDR3 comprises 18 residues. Germline CDR1 is SGHRS and CDR2 is YFSETQ. CDR3 in amino acids: CASSLGLLARSSYNEQFF. CDR3 bases: TGCGCCAGCAGCTTGGGTTTACTAGCGCGGAGCTCCTACAATGAGCAGTTCTTC.